This T cell receptor beta chain was profiled in a study of blood T cell repertoires in COVID-19. As handled by the study authors: Counts of nucleated cells, estimated from reference gene primer amplification, were obtained. The data were produced by immunoSEQ multiplex PCR, yet TCRdb's version contains in-frame clones alone and is incomplete. The V and J calls and clone size are taken from that table; D and trimming were inferred from the DNA. The sample yields about 48,000 clones, 70% to 90% seen once. The CDR3 sequence is 15 residues long. Germline V CDR1 and CDR2: SGHRS, YFSETQ. Between the trimmed V and J ends, which lost 3 bases and 3 bases, there was a span of 13 bases. This clone was observed once.

The clonotype was recovered from a woman of 80 years or more with acute or convalescent COVID-19. The specimen was peripheral blood. V and J are TRBV5-1 and TRBJ1-3; possibly TRBD1 for D (5 bases). CDR3 sequence (DNA): TGCGCCAGCAGCTGGGAGGGGCGCCTTGGAAACACCATATATTTT. It encodes CASSWEGRLGNTIYF. The whole variable domain, remainder taken from reference TRBV5-1 and TRBJ1-3, is KAGVTQTPRYLIKTRGQQVTLSCSPISGHRSVSWYQQTPGQGLQFLFEYFSETQRNKGNFPGRFSGRQFSNSRSEMNVSTLELGDSALYLCASSWEGRLGNTIYFGEGSWLTVV.